Shown below are 8 T cell receptor beta chains from a single sample sequenced in a study of blood T cells in healthy people across ages. A second PCR, run for roughly 7 to 11 cycles, used a sample-barcoded 5' primer plus a J-beta primer mix. TCRdb recomputed calls from the 5' RACE reads with MiXCR, one row per CDR3 protein. Of over 600,000 distinct CDR3 sequences in the sample, approximately 40% were seen once. The sequenced material came from blood. The receptors derive from a man at least 80 years old in good health.

This clonotype has only a few counts. The chain is built from TRBV12-3 or TRBV12-4 and TRBJ2-1, with 11 nucleotides matching TRBD2. V was pared by 4 bases and J by 6 bases, with 5 bases of the junction left unmatched. There are 15 residues in the CDR3. This CDR3 reads CASSSAGLAANEQFF. In DNA, the CDR3 is TGTGCCAGCAGTTCTGCGGGACTAGCGGCCAATGAGCAGTTCTTC.

The rearrangement joins TRBV6-6 to TRBJ2-1, with D perhaps TRBD1 or TRBD2 (6 bases each). The CDR3 length is 13 residues. Trimming cost V 2 bases and J 14 bases, with 16 bases left between them. Germline-derived CDR1 and CDR2 are MNHNY and SVGAGI (reference sequence). CDR3 amino acids: CASSYRDTGEEFF. CDR3 nucleotides: TGTGCCAGCAGTTACCGGGACACCGGGGAGGAGTTCTTC.

Ten or more counts support this clonotype. The chain recombines TRBV7-9 with TRBJ2-7; D is possibly TRBD2 (6 bases). Trimming took 8 bases from V and 2 from J, leaving 7 bases between them. Germline CDR1 SEHNR, CDR2 FQNEAQ (reference sequence). This CDR3 is built from 11 residues. CDR3 nucleotides: TGTGCCAGCGGAGGGGCCTACGAGCAGTACTTC. It encodes CASGGAYEQYF.

The sample holds a few counts of this clonotype. The chain couples TRBV7-2 to TRBJ2-7, with a possible D match to TRBD2 (5 bases). V was shortened by 5 bases and J by 2 bases, with 10 bases between the two germline ends. The germline V gene encodes CDR1 SGHTA and CDR2 FQGNSA. This CDR3 is 13 amino acids long. CDR3 loop: CASSGSPTYEQYF. DNA of the CDR3: TGTGCCAGCAGCGGGAGTCCTACCTACGAGCAGTACTTC.

As for this clonotype: An end of the junction differs from the germline gene, which may be a read error. The CDR3 DNA sequence: TGTAGTGCTAGAGATTCAGGGAGAATCACAGAAGCTTTCTTT. Protein: CSARDSGRITEAFF. The chain recombines TRBV20-1 with TRBJ1-1; TRBD1 is a possible D gene (5 bases). The length of the CDR3 is 14 residues. Germline V lookup: CDR1 DFQATT, CDR2 SNEGSKA (reference sequence).

This clonotype has at least ten counts. This chain uses TRBV5-1 with TRBJ2-5, with 7 bases identical to TRBD1. The V gene end was trimmed by 0 bases and the J gene end by 11 bases; junction bases not matched to a gene: 7. The V gene's germline CDR1 is SGHRS and CDR2 YFSETQ. There are 13 residues in the CDR3. The CDR3 nucleotides are TGCGCCAGCAGCTTGGGGACAGGCGAAGAGCAGTACTTC. Translating it yields CASSLGTGEEQYF.

There are a few counts of this clonotype. This chain links TRBV6-5 with TRBJ1-6; TRBD1 matches at 12 bases. The germline CDR1 and CDR2 sequences are MNHEY and SVGAGI. This CDR3 has 16 amino acids. V lost 2 bases, J lost 10 bases, and 6 bases stayed unmatched. The CDR3 reads CASSYPGTGGQSPLHF. The CDR3 nucleotides read TGTGCCAGCAGTTACCCCGGGACAGGGGGCCAGTCACCCCTCCACTTT.

The rearrangement uses TRBV7-9 and TRBJ2-1; 8 bases line up with TRBD2. Losses at the gene ends were 5 bases for V and 4 bases for J; bases not matched to a gene: 10. Germline loops: CDR1 SEHNR, CDR2 FQNEAQ (reference sequence). The CDR3 totals 16 residues. This CDR3 is CASSTDLAGRYNEQFF. The CDR3 region has the DNA TGTGCCAGCAGCACCGATCTAGCGGGTAGATACAATGAGCAGTTCTTC.